The clone carrying this TCR beta chain was seen a few times. The antigen is unknown. Germline loops: CDR1 SGHRS, CDR2 YFSETQ. This CDR3 contains 17 residues. The J segment lost 4 bases and the V segment lost 0 bases, leaving 7 bases of the junction unmatched. The data were taken from a study of CD8 T cells in ankylosing spondylitis. Study outcomes and limitations: Disease-associated clonotypes exhibited CD8+ identity and were relatively infrequent in peripheral blood.

TCRdb re-analysed the 5' RACE reads in MiXCR, keeping a single row per CDR3 protein. The data show around 280,000 distinct CDR3 sequences, around 20% seen once. The origin of this receptor is a male donor with ankylosing spondylitis or in good health (not recorded which). The sequenced sample was blood, either unsorted or a sorted T cell fraction (not recorded which). The chain joins TRBV5-1 to TRBJ2-2; TRBD1 matches 9 bases. CDR3 region: CASSLGSGTGTTGELFF. CDR3 nucleotides: TGCGCCAGCAGCTTGGGTTCCGGGACAGGGACCACCGGGGAGCTGTTTTTT.